These 9 T cell receptor beta chains originate from one sample sequenced in a study of blood T cell repertoires in COVID-19. Clones were sequenced by immunoSEQ multiplex PCR, and TCRdb holds only the in-frame ones, with some missing. The table records 350,000 to 500,000 clones, 70% to 90% of them present only once. Specimen: peripheral blood. These receptor sequences come from a man between 18 and 29 years old with COVID-19, enrolled during active disease.

V and J are TRBV20-1 and TRBJ2-1; D is possibly TRBD2 (6 bases). CDR3 size: 15 residues. V was clipped by 3 bases and J by 2 bases, with 14 bases between them. Germline CDR1 DFQATT, CDR2 SNEGSKA (reference sequence). The CDR3 sequence is CSASPLAGTYNEQFF. In DNA, the CDR3 is TGCAGTGCTAGTCCCTTGGCGGGGACCTACAATGAGCAGTTCTTC.

This clone has just a few counts. The rearrangement joins TRBV19 to TRBJ2-2, with 12 positions matching TRBD2. In germline, CDR1 is LNHDA, CDR2 SQIVND (reference sequence). The CDR3 contains 16 residues. The V and J ends lost 7 bases and 6 bases, in that order; junction bases with no gene match: 9. In DNA form, the CDR3 reads TGTGCCAGTATGGTGGATAGACTAGCGGGGGCCGGGGAGCTGTTTTTT. It codes for CASMVDRLAGAGELFF.

The chain recombines TRBV10-2 with TRBJ2-7; no clear D gene. The CDR3 is made up of 13 amino acids. Germline V CDR1 and CDR2: WSHSY, SAAADI. The germline V and J ends were trimmed by 3 bases and 1 base, with 7 bases remaining between them. As DNA, the CDR3 is TGCGCCAGCAGTGAATTCCTGTCCTACGAGCAGTACTTC. Residues: CASSEFLSYEQYF.

The chain employs TRBV15 and TRBJ2-2, with 9 bases matching TRBD2. Germline lookup yields CDR1 LNHNV and CDR2 YYDKDF (reference sequence). Trimming cost V 0 bases and J 4 bases; bases outside gene matches: 6. The CDR3 runs 17 residues. This chain's CDR3 is CATSREPGGRGTGELFF. DNA for the CDR3: TGTGCCACCAGCAGAGAGCCAGGCGGGAGGGGCACCGGGGAGCTGTTTTTT. The full variable domain, completed using reference TRBV15 and TRBJ2-2, is DAMVIQNPRYQVTQFGKPVTLSCSQTLNHNVMYWYQQKSSQAPKLLFHYYDKDFNNEADTPDNFQSRRPNTSFCFLDIRSPGLGDTAMYLCATSREPGGRGTGELFFGEGSRLTVL.

The rearrangement joins TRBV11-2 to TRBJ2-2, with a possible D match to TRBD1 (6 bases). V lost 6 bases to trimming and J lost 0 bases, with 14 bases between them. This CDR3 spans 16 amino acids. Germline-derived CDR1 and CDR2 are SGHAT and FQNNGV. The CDR3 nucleotides are TGTGCCAGCAGTCGACAGACAGGATCGAACACCGGGGAGCTGTTTTTT. Translated: CASSRQTGSNTGELFF.

The chain links TRBV10-1 to TRBJ1-1, with 10 bases that match TRBD1. Germline CDR1 reads WNHNN; CDR2 reads SYGVQD (reference sequence). CDR3 size: 14 residues. J was trimmed by 6 bases and V by 8 bases; bases with no gene match: 9. The CDR3, as DNA: TGCGCCAGCTCACCCGGGACAGGGGTGTCTGAAGCTTTCTTT. This sequence encodes CASSPGTGVSEAFF.

The chain joins TRBV14 to TRBJ2-5; 7 positions match TRBD2. The V gene's germline CDR1 is SGHDN and CDR2 FVKESK. The V gene end was trimmed by 1 base and the J gene end by 8 bases; junction bases not matched to a gene: 7. This CDR3 contains 14 residues. CDR3 nucleotides: TGTGCCAGCAGCCAAGTTGGGACTAAGGATACCCAGTACTTC. Its translation: CASSQVGTKDTQYF.

As regards this clone: This CDR3 is also generated by other DNA sequences in the sample. V is TRBV11-3 and J is TRBJ2-7; 8 bases are shared with TRBD1. CDR1 is SGHNT, CDR2 YENEEA, per germline. V was pared by 4 bases and J by 4 bases, with 6 bases of the junction left unmatched. This CDR3 is 14 amino acids long. Written as DNA, the CDR3 is TGTGCCAGCAGCTCAGACAGGGGAAGATACGAGCAGTACTTC. The encoded protein is CASSSDRGRYEQYF.

The chain is built from TRBV2 and TRBJ2-1; 10 bases align to TRBD1. CDR3 length: 13 amino acids. Losses at the gene ends were 5 bases for V and 10 bases for J; bases not matched to a gene: 5. Per germline, CDR1 SNHLY and CDR2 FYNNEI. The CDR3 DNA is TGTGCCAGCAGTCGGGACAGGGGCCAGGAGCAGTTCTTC. It is translated as CASSRDRGQEQFF.